The rows below give T cell receptor beta chains drawn from one sample of a study of blood T cell repertoires in COVID-19. Repertoires were generated with immunoSEQ multiplex PCR, while TCRdb's copy carries only in-frame clones and drops some. Of approximately 150,000 clones in the sample, over 85% were seen once. The specimen sequenced was peripheral blood. These receptors came from a man aged 55 to 70 with active or convalescent COVID-19. Each CDR3 is given with its conserved first and last residue. D genes are given only for firm matches. Part of the rows lack a size; the others show once, few, many or a class for expanded clones.

NA	TRBV28	NA	TRBJ1-1	TGTGCCAGCAGTACGCCGATGGGGGGAGTTGGCACTGAAGCTTTCTTT	CASSTPMGGVGTEAFF
NA	TRBV18	TRBD1	TRBJ1-1	TGTGCCAGCTCACTGGAAAACAGGGGGCAGGCTGAAGCTTTCTTT	CASSLENRGQAEAFF
NA	TRBV19	TRBD1	TRBJ2-3	TGTGCCAGTACCGCGCCGGGACAGGGCAGCACAGATACGCAGTATTTT	CASTAPGQGSTDTQYF
NA	TRBV6-6	NA	TRBJ1-1	TGTGCCAGCAGTTCTCCCCTGACAGGAGTGAACACTGAAGCTTTCTTT	CASSSPLTGVNTEAFF
few	TRBV27	TRBD1	TRBJ1-2	TGTGCCAGCAGTTTAGTTGGGACAGGGGGCAGCTATGGCTACACCTTC	CASSLVGTGGSYGYTF
NA	TRBV27	NA	TRBJ2-7	TGTGCCAGCAGTTTCGCGATGGTGGGGGGCTACGAGCAGTACTTC	CASSFAMVGGYEQYF
NA	TRBV15	TRBD1	TRBJ1-6	TGTGCCACCAGCCCCGACAGGGGGAGGAATTCACCCCTCCACTTT	CATSPDRGRNSPLHF
NA	TRBV29-1	NA	TRBJ1-2	TGCAGCGTCCTTAACAGGTTATTGGGCTACACCTTC	CSVLNRLLGYTF
NA	TRBV7-6	TRBD1	TRBJ1-2	TGTGCCAGCAGCTTACAGGGGGGTGCAGTTAACTATGGCTACACCTTC	CASSLQGGAVNYGYTF
NA	TRBV10-1	TRBD2	TRBJ2-7	TGCGCCAGCAGCGGACTAGCTGTCTACGAGCAGTACTTC	CASSGLAVYEQYF
NA	TRBV7-9	NA	TRBJ2-7	TGTGCCAGCAGCTTACTGGGGGGTCCCACCTACGAGCAGTACTTC	CASSLLGGPTYEQYF
NA	TRBV19	NA	TRBJ2-5	TGTGCCAGTAGTATCTGGCTCGGGCAAGAGACCCAGTACTTC	CASSIWLGQETQYF
NA	TRBV3-1/TRBV3-2	TRBD2	TRBJ2-3	TGTGCCAGCAGCCAGGGTAGCGGGGGGTTTAGCACAGATACGCAGTATTTT	CASSQGSGGFSTDTQYF
NA	TRBV30	TRBD1	TRBJ2-7	TGTGCCTGGAGTGGCCCCGACAGGGGGCAATACGAGCAGTACTTC	CAWSGPDRGQYEQYF
NA	TRBV25-1	NA	TRBJ1-2	TGTGCCAGCAGGGGCCAGGGGTTTACCCTCTTC	CASRGQGFTLF
once	TRBV19	NA	TRBJ2-2	TGTGCCAGTAATTTACAGGCCAACACCGGGGAGCTGTTTTTT	CASNLQANTGELFF
once	TRBV7-2	TRBD1	TRBJ2-7	TGTGCCAGCAGCTTCAACAGGGGTTCCTACGAGCAGTACTTC	CASSFNRGSYEQYF
NA	TRBV27	TRBD1	TRBJ1-4	TGTGCCAGCAGTCCGGACAGGGCTGCAACTAATGAAAAACTGTTTTTT	CASSPDRAATNEKLFF
NA	TRBV19	NA	TRBJ1-4	TGTGCCAGTAGCCGCGGACTTATTGGGGAAAAACTGTTTTTT	CASSRGLIGEKLFF
NA	TRBV6-5	NA	TRBJ1-2	TGTGCCAGCAGTACAACAGGCCTTATAACCTTC	CASSTTGLITF
NA	TRBV11-3	TRBD2	TRBJ2-1	TGTGCCAGCAGCCTAGCGGGAGACTACAATGAGCAGTTCTTC	CASSLAGDYNEQFF
NA	TRBV10-1	NA	TRBJ2-1	TGCGCCAGCAGTGAAAGGACGGGGATTTCATCCTACAATGAGCAGTTCTTC	CASSERTGISSYNEQFF